This record covers a single TCR beta chain. The sample's treatment: oral pan-JAK inhibitor, 5-10 mg twice daily. It was from PBMCs that CD4+ and CD8+ T cells were sorted. These data originate in a study of CD8+ T cells in alopecia areata. Overall study: Treatment ran 6 to 18 months, with 6 months of follow-up afterward.

From germline, CDR1 is MNHEY and CDR2 SVGAGI. The V end lost 3 bases, the J end lost 4 bases, and 12 bases lay between the germline ends. CDR3 length: 14 amino acids. After isolation, RNA underwent reverse transcription to generate cDNA as the sequencing template. TCRdb's table, derived via immunoSEQ multiplex PCR, lists solely in-frame clones and lacks some. The sample records 190,000 or so clones, roughly 64% being singletons. This chain joins TRBV6-5 and TRBJ1-2; D is uncertain. The source was CD8+ T cells sorted from blood, collected at week 24, from a patient treated with tofacitinib. The TCR comes from a human donor with alopecia areata. The CDR3: CASSYGSRSYGYTF. In DNA form, the CDR3 reads TGTGCCAGCAGTTATGGGTCGAGATCCTATGGCTACACCTTC.